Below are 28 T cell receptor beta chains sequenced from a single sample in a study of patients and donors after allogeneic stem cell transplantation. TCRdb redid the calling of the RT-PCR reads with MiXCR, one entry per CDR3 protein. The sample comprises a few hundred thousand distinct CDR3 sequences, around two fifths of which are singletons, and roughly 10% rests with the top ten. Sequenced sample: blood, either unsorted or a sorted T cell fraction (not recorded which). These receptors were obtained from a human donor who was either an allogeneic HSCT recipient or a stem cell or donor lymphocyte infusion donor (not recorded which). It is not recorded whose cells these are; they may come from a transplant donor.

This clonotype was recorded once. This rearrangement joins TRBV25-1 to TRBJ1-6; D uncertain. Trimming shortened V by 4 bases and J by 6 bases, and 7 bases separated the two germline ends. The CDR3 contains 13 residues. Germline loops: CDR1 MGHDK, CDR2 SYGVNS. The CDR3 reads CASSAGANSPLHF. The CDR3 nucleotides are TGTGCCAGCAGTGCGGGAGCTAATTCACCCCTCCACTTT. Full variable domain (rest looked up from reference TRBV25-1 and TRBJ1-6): EADIYQTPRYLVIGTGKKITLECSQTMGHDKMYWYQQDPGMELHLIHYSYGVNSTEKGDLSSESTVSRIRTEHFPLTLESARPSHTSQYLCASSAGANSPLHFGNGTRLTVT.

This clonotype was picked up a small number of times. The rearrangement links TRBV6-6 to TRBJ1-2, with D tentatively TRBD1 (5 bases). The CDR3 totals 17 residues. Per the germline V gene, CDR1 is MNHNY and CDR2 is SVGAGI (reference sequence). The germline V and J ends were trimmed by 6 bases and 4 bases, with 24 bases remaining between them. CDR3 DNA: TGTGCCAGCAGCTTCCGTGGGGACGGAGCCTCAACCTATGGCTACACCTTC. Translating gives CASSFRGDGASTYGYTF.

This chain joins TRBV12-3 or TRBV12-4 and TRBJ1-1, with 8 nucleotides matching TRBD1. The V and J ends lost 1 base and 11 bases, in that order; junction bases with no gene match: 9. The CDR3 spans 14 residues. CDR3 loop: CASSLVVAGGPAFF. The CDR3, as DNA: TGTGCCAGCAGTTTAGTGGTGGCAGGGGGCCCGGCTTTCTTT.

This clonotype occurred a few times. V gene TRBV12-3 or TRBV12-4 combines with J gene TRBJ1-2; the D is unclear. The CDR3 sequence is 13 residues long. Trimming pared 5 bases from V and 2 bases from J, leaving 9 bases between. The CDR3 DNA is TGTGCCAGCAGTCGAAGCGTAAACTATGGCTACACCTTC. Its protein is CASSRSVNYGYTF.

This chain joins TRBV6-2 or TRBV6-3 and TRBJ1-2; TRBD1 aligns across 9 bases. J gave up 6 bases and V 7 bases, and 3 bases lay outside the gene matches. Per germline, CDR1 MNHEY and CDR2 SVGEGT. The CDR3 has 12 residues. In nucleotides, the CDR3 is TGTGCCAGCAATACAGGGGGCCATGGCTACACCTTC. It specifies CASNTGGHGYTF.

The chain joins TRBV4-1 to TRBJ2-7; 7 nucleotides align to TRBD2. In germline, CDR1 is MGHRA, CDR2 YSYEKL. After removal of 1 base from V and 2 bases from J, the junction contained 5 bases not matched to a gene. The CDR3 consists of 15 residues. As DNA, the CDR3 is TGCGCCAGCAGCCAAGGGGGGGACTACCCCTACGAGCAGTACTTC. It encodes CASSQGGDYPYEQYF.

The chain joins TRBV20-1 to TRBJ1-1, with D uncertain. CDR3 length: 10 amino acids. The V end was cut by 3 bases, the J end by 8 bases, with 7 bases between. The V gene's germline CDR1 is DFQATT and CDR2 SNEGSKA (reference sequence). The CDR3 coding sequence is TGCAGTGCTAGGGGCAGGGAAGCTTTCTTT. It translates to CSARGREAFF.

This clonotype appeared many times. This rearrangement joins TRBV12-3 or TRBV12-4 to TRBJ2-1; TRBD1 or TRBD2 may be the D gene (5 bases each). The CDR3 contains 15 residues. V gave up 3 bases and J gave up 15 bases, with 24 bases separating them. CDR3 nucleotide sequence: TGTGCCAGCAGTTTTGACCACTCAGAGGGGAGAGGCAGGTTCTTC. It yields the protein CASSFDHSEGRGRFF.

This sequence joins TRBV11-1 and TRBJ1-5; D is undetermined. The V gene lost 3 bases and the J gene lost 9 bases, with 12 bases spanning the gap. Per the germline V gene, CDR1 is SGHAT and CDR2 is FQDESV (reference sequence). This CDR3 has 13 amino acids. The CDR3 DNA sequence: TGTGCCAGCAGCTTCGAAGAGAGCGCGCCCCAGCATTTT. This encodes CASSFEESAPQHF.

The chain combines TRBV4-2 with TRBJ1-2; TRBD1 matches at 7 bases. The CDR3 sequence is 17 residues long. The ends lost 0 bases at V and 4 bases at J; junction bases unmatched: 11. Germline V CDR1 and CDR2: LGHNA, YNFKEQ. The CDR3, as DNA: TGTGCCAGCAGCCAAGAATTGGGGACAGCGGAGGTCTATGGCTACACCTTC. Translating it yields CASSQELGTAEVYGYTF.

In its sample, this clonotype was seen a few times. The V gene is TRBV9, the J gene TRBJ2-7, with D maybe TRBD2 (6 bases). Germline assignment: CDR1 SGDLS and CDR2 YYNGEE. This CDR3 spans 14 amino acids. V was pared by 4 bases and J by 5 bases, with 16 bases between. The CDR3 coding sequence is TGTGCCAGCAGCCTCGCCCCGGGACTCCACGAGCAGTACTTC. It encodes CASSLAPGLHEQYF.

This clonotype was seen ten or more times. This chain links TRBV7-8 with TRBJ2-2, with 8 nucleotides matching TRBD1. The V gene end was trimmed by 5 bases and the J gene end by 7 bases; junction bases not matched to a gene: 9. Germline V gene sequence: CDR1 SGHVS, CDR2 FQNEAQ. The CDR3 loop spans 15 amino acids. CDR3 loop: CASSLAGGAGGELFF. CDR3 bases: TGTGCCAGCAGCCTCGCAGGGGGCGCCGGCGGGGAGCTGTTTTTT.

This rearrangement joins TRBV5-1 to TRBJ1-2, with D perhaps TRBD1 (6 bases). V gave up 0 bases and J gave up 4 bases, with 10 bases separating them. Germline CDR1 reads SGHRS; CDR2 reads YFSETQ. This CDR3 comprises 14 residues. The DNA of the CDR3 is TGCGCCAGCAGCTTGGGAGGGGGACGCTATGGCTACACCTTC. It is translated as CASSLGGGRYGYTF. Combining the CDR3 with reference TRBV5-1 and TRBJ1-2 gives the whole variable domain KAGVTQTPRYLIKTRGQQVTLSCSPISGHRSVSWYQQTPGQGLQFLFEYFSETQRNKGNFPGRFSGRQFSNSRSEMNVSTLELGDSALYLCASSLGGGRYGYTFGSGTRLTVV.

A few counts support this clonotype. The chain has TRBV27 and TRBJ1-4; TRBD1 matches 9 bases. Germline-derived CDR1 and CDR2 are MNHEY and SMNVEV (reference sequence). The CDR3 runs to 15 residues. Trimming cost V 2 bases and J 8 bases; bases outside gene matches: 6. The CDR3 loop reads CASSLPGQGNEKLFF. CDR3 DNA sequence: TGTGCCAGCAGTTTACCGGGACAGGGCAACGAAAAACTGTTTTTT. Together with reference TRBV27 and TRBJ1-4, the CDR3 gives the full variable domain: EAQVTQNPRYLITVTGKKLTVTCSQNMNHEYMSWYRQDPGLGLRQIYYSMNVEVTDKGDVPEGYKVSRKEKRNFPLILESPSPNQTSLYFCASSLPGQGNEKLFFGSGTQLSVL.

This CDR3 is CASRRTGQESFF. In DNA, the CDR3 is TGTGCCAGCAGACGTACGGGACAGGAGTCTTTCTTT. The rearrangement uses TRBV11-1 and TRBJ1-1; 8 nucleotides agree with TRBD1. Germline CDR1 reads SGHAT; CDR2 reads FQDESV (reference sequence). This CDR3 has 12 amino acids. With 6 bases clipped from V and 12 bases from J, the junction kept 9 bases outside the gene matches. Supplemented by reference TRBV11-1 and TRBJ1-1, the full variable domain reads EAEVAQSPRYKITEKSQAVAFWCDPISGHATLYWYRQILGQGPELLVQFQDESVVDDSQLPKDRFSAERLKGVDSTLKIQPAELGDSAMYLCASRRTGQESFFGQGTRLTVV.

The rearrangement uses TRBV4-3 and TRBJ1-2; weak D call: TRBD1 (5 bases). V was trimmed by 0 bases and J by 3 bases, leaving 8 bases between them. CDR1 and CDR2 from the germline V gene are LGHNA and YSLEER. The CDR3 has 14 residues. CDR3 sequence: CASSQDGGYYGYTF. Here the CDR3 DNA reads TGCGCCAGCAGCCAAGATGGGGGATACTATGGCTACACCTTC.

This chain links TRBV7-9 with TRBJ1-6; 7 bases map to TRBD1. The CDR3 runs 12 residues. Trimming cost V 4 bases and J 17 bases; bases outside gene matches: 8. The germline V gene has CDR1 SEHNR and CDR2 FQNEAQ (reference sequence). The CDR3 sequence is CASSWGQSVVHF. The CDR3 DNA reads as TGTGCCAGCAGCTGGGGACAGTCCGTAGTCCACTTT.

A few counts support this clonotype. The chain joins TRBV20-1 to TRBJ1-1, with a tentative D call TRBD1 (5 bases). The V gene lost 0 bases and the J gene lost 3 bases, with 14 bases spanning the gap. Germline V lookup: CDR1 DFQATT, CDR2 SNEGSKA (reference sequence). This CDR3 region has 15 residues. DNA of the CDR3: TGCAGTGCTAGAGATCAAGGGTGGGGGGACACTGAAGCTTTCTTT. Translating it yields CSARDQGWGDTEAFF.

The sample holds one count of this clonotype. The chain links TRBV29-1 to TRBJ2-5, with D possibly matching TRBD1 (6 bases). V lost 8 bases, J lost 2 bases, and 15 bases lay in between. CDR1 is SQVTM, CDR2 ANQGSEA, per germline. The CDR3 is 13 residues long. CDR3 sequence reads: CSFRDTSQETQYF. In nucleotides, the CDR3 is TGCAGCTTCCGGGACACGTCTCAAGAGACCCAGTACTTC.

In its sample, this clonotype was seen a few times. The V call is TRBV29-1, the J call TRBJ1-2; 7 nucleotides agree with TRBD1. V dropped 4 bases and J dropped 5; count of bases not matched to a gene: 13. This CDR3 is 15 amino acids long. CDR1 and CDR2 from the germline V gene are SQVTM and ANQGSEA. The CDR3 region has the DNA TGCAGCGTTGCCGGGTTGGGACAGAAAATTTATGGCTACACCTTC. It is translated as CSVAGLGQKIYGYTF. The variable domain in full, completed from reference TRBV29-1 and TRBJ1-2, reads SAVISQKPSRDICQRGTSLTIQCQVDSQVTMMFWYRQQPGQSLTLIATANQGSEATYESGFVIDKFPISRPNLTFSTLTVSNMSPEDSSIYLCSVAGLGQKIYGYTFGSGTRLTVV.

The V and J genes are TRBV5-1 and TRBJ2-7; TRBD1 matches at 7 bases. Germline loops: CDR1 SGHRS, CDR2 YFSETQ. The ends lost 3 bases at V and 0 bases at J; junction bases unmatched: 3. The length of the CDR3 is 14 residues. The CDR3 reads CASSSQGISYEQYF. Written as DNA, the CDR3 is TGCGCCAGCAGCTCACAGGGGATCTCCTACGAGCAGTACTTC.

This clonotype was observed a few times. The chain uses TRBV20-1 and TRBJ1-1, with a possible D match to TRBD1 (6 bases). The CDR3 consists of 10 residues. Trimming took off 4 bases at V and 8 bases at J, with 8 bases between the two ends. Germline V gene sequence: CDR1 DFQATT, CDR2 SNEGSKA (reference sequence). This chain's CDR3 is CSAIRGEAFF. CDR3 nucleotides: TGCAGTGCTATCAGGGGAGAAGCTTTCTTT.

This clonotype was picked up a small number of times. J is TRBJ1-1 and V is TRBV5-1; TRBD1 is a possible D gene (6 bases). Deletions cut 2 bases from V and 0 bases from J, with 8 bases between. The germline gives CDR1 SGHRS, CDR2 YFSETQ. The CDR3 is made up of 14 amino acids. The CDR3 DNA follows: TGCGCCAGCAGCTTCTGGGACATGAACACTGAAGCTTTCTTT. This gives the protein CASSFWDMNTEAFF.

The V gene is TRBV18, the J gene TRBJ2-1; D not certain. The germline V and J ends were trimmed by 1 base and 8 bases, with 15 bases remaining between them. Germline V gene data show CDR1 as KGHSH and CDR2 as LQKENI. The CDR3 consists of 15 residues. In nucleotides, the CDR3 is TGTGCCAGCTCACCACGGGCGGTGGGGAAAGATGAGCAGTTCTTC. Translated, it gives CASSPRAVGKDEQFF.

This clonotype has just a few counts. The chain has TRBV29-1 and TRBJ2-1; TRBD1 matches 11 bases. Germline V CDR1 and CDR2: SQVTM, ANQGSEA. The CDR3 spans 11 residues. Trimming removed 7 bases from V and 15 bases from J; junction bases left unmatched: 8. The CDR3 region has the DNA TGCAGCGCCCAGGGAGGGACAGGGGGGTTCTTC. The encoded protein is CSAQGGTGGFF.

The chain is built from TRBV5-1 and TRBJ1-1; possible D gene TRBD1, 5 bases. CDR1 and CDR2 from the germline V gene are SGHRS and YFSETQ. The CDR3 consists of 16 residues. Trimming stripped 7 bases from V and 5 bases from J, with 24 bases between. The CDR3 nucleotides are TGCGCCAGCCTTCCGGGGACGACAATTTCCAATACTGAAGCTTTCTTT. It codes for CASLPGTTISNTEAFF.

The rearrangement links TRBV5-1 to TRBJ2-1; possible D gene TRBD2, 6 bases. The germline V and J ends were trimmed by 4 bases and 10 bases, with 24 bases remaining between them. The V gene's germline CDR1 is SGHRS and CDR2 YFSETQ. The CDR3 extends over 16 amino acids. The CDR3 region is CASSEVGTSPMREQFF. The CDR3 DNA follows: TGCGCCAGCAGCGAGGTCGGGACTTCCCCTATGCGGGAGCAGTTCTTC.

CDR3 region: CASSPRTREGEQFF. CDR3 nucleotides: TGCGCCAGCAGCCCGAGGACTAGAGAGGGTGAGCAGTTCTTC. This chain links TRBV5-1 with TRBJ2-1; TRBD2 matches 7 bases. This CDR3 has 14 residues. With V trimmed by 4 bases and J by 9 bases, 10 bases remained unmatched. The germline CDR1 and CDR2 sequences are SGHRS and YFSETQ.